These T cell receptor beta chains were read from a single sample in a study of Ad26.COV2.S vaccination and SARS-CoV-2 variants. TCRdb's copy holds only in-frame clones and misses some; the assay was immunoSEQ multiplex PCR. The sample yields about 330,000 clones, roughly nine tenths seen once. The specimen was peripheral blood, collected in a trial of Ad26.COV2.S vaccine versus placebo. The source of these receptors is a person between 18 and 59 years old who received the Ad26.COV2.S COVID-19 vaccine or a placebo. The CDR3 runs from the conserved cysteine through the conserved F or W. Fields, in order: CDR3 DNA, CDR3 protein, clone size, D gene, J gene, V gene. The D gene is left open where the match is weak. A row's size may be missing; if present it is once, few, many or a size class.

DNA: TGTGCCAGCAGCTTAACGGGGCGGGGCCCAACCTACAATGAGCAGTTCTTC; CDR3: CASSLTGRGPTYNEQFF; size: NA; D: NA; J: TRBJ2-1; V: TRBV7-3
DNA: TGTGCCAGCAGTGATCGGGAGGGCGTAAGAAGGCGCCGCGGGGGGTCTGAAGCTTTCTTT; CDR3: CASSDREGVRRRRGGSEAFF; size: NA; D: NA; J: TRBJ1-1; V: TRBV6-1
DNA: TGTGCCAGCAGCCTGTGGACAGATTTGATAACCGTAGAAGCTTTCTTT; CDR3: CASSLWTDLITVEAFF; size: NA; D: NA; J: TRBJ1-1; V: TRBV14
DNA: TGTGCCAGCAGCTGGGGGCCAGAGACCCAGTACTTC; CDR3: CASSWGPETQYF; size: NA; D: NA; J: TRBJ2-5; V: TRBV7-2
DNA: TGTGCCAGCACCAGACAGATGAACACTGAAGCTTTCTTT; CDR3: CASTRQMNTEAFF; size: NA; D: NA; J: TRBJ1-1; V: TRBV25-1
DNA: TGCGCCAGCAGCCAAGCCCAAAGCAGGACCAATGAAAAACTGTTTTTT; CDR3: CASSQAQSRTNEKLFF; size: once; D: NA; J: TRBJ1-4; V: TRBV4-3
DNA: TGTGCCACCAGCAGACTAACGGAGTGGGACTCCAAGCCGTCTCTCTATGGCTACACCTTC; CDR3: CATSRLTEWDSKPSLYGYTF; size: NA; D: NA; J: TRBJ1-2; V: TRBV15
DNA: TGCAGTGCTAGTGGTCTAGCGGACTACAATGAGCAGTTCTTC; CDR3: CSASGLADYNEQFF; size: few; D: TRBD2; J: TRBJ2-1; V: TRBV20-1
DNA: TGTGCCAGCAGTCGGACAGGGGACTCACCCCTCCACTTT; CDR3: CASSRTGDSPLHF; size: NA; D: TRBD1; J: TRBJ1-6; V: TRBV6-2/TRBV6-3
DNA: TGTGCCAGCAGCGTTCTAGCGGGGGGGACAGATACGCAGTATTTT; CDR3: CASSVLAGGTDTQYF; size: NA; D: TRBD2; J: TRBJ2-3; V: TRBV9
DNA: TGTGCCAGCAGCTCAACAGGGGGCTCCTACAATGAGCAGTTCTTC; CDR3: CASSSTGGSYNEQFF; size: NA; D: TRBD1; J: TRBJ2-1; V: TRBV7-2
DNA: TGTGCCAGCAGCCAGGGGGCGGGAAGGAGTGGCTACACCTTC; CDR3: CASSQGAGRSGYTF; size: NA; D: TRBD1; J: TRBJ1-2; V: TRBV5-6
DNA: TGTGCCAGCAGTGCCGCCGGGACAGGGGGTAGGGAAGCTTTCTTT; CDR3: CASSAAGTGGREAFF; size: few; D: TRBD1; J: TRBJ1-1; V: TRBV28
DNA: TGTGCCAGTAGTGCCCCGACCGCGGATACGCAGTATTTT; CDR3: CASSAPTADTQYF; size: NA; D: NA; J: TRBJ2-3; V: TRBV19
DNA: TGTGCCAGCAGCTACCCGGGACAGGGGAACGCTTTCTTT; CDR3: CASSYPGQGNAFF; size: NA; D: TRBD1; J: TRBJ1-1; V: TRBV7-9
DNA: TGTGCCAGCAGCTTAGGGGGGATTCTAAGCAATCAGCCCCAGCATTTT; CDR3: CASSLGGILSNQPQHF; size: NA; D: NA; J: TRBJ1-5; V: TRBV7-9
DNA: TGTGCCAGCAGCATCCGCCTAGACGGCGTTTCACCCCTCCACTTT; CDR3: CASSIRLDGVSPLHF; size: once; D: NA; J: TRBJ1-6; V: TRBV13
DNA: TGCGCCAGCAGCCAAGGGAACGGGAGGATAAACACCGGGGAGCTGTTTTTT; CDR3: CASSQGNGRINTGELFF; size: NA; D: TRBD2; J: TRBJ2-2; V: TRBV4-1
DNA: TGTGCCAGCAGTCGCCAGGGGGCTAGTCCGGGTCAGCCCCAGCATTTT; CDR3: CASSRQGASPGQPQHF; size: NA; D: TRBD1; J: TRBJ1-5; V: TRBV6-2/TRBV6-3
DNA: TGTGCCAGCAGCTTGGTCGTTCGGGAGCGAGCTAACTATGGCTACACCTTC; CDR3: CASSLVVRERANYGYTF; size: NA; D: NA; J: TRBJ1-2; V: TRBV5-5
DNA: TGTGCCAGTAGTCCTTTCCAGGTTATCAACTATGGCTACACCTTC; CDR3: CASSPFQVINYGYTF; size: NA; D: NA; J: TRBJ1-2; V: TRBV19
DNA: TGTGCCTGTCTGGCAGGAAACTATGGCTACACCTTC; CDR3: CACLAGNYGYTF; size: NA; D: NA; J: TRBJ1-2; V: TRBV19
DNA: TGTGCCAGCAGCTTACATGGGGGGCAGGGATATGAGACCCAGTACTTC; CDR3: CASSLHGGQGYETQYF; size: once; D: NA; J: TRBJ2-5; V: TRBV7-9
DNA: TGTGCCAGCAGTCAAAACGGAGGCGGCAATCAGCCCCAGCATTTT; CDR3: CASSQNGGGNQPQHF; size: NA; D: NA; J: TRBJ1-5; V: TRBV2
DNA: TGTGCCAGCAGCCCCATGGGGACTAGCGGGAGAGGTAGTTACACCGGGGAGCTGTTTTTT; CDR3: CASSPMGTSGRGSYTGELFF; size: NA; D: TRBD2; J: TRBJ2-2; V: TRBV6-2/TRBV6-3
DNA: TGTGCCAGCAGCTACAGGACGTCTAGCACAGATACGCAGTATTTT; CDR3: CASSYRTSSTDTQYF; size: NA; D: NA; J: TRBJ2-3; V: TRBV7-9
DNA: TGTGCCAGCAACTGGGGGGGGACTGAAGCTTTCTTT; CDR3: CASNWGGTEAFF; size: NA; D: NA; J: TRBJ1-1; V: TRBV12-3/TRBV12-4
DNA: TGTGCCAGCAGCTTACCACTAGTAGGGACCCCTTACAATGAGCAGTTCTTC; CDR3: CASSLPLVGTPYNEQFF; size: NA; D: NA; J: TRBJ2-1; V: TRBV7-9
DNA: TGTGCCAGCAGTTACAGTTGGGGGGAGAGGGGCAATGAGCAGTTCTTC; CDR3: CASSYSWGERGNEQFF; size: NA; D: NA; J: TRBJ2-1; V: TRBV6-6
DNA: TGTGCCAGCAGCCAAGATGACAGGGGGGTTTCCTACAATGAGCAGTTCTTC; CDR3: CASSQDDRGVSYNEQFF; size: NA; D: TRBD1; J: TRBJ2-1; V: TRBV3-1/TRBV3-2
DNA: TGTGCCAGCATCCGGGCGGGGGTTTTATTGGAGACCCAGTACTTC; CDR3: CASIRAGVLLETQYF; size: NA; D: TRBD2; J: TRBJ2-5; V: TRBV7-2
DNA: TGTGCCAGCAGCCTAGTTCAGCCCTCCCTGGACGGAAGCAATCAGCCCCAGCATTTT; CDR3: CASSLVQPSLDGSNQPQHF; size: NA; D: NA; J: TRBJ1-5; V: TRBV3-1/TRBV3-2
DNA: TGTGCCAGCAGCTTAGGGACTAGCTTTGCCGATGAGCAGTTCTTC; CDR3: CASSLGTSFADEQFF; size: NA; D: TRBD2; J: TRBJ2-1; V: TRBV7-2
DNA: TGCGCCAGCAGCGCGGTGGGACAGGATGGTGGCTACACCTTC; CDR3: CASSAVGQDGGYTF; size: NA; D: TRBD1; J: TRBJ1-2; V: TRBV5-1
DNA: TGTGCCAGCAGTTACATCGGGGCCATGGGGGAGCTGTTTTTT; CDR3: CASSYIGAMGELFF; size: NA; D: NA; J: TRBJ2-2; V: TRBV6-6
DNA: TGTGCCAGCAGCAAAAAGACAGGGGACTCCCACCCGACCTTTAACTATGGCTACACCTTC; CDR3: CASSKKTGDSHPTFNYGYTF; size: NA; D: TRBD1; J: TRBJ1-2; V: TRBV7-6
DNA: TGTGCCAGCAGCGTAGGGGGACTAGCGGGATCAGATACGCAGTATTTT; CDR3: CASSVGGLAGSDTQYF; size: NA; D: TRBD2; J: TRBJ2-3; V: TRBV9
DNA: TGTGCCAGCAGTCCCGGGACTGACAATACGCAGTATTTT; CDR3: CASSPGTDNTQYF; size: NA; D: NA; J: TRBJ2-3; V: TRBV5-4
DNA: TGTGCCAGCAGCTTGGCAGCTGTTAGGAACACTGAAGCTTTCTTT; CDR3: CASSLAAVRNTEAFF; size: NA; D: NA; J: TRBJ1-1; V: TRBV5-4
DNA: TGTGCCAGTCAACAGGGAAATAGCAATCAGCCCCAGCATTTT; CDR3: CASQQGNSNQPQHF; size: NA; D: NA; J: TRBJ1-5; V: TRBV21-1
DNA: TGCGCCAGCAGCTTGTTGTTAGCGGGGAGGCCAGGTCAAGATACGCAGTATTTT; CDR3: CASSLLLAGRPGQDTQYF; size: NA; D: TRBD2; J: TRBJ2-3; V: TRBV5-1
DNA: TGTGCCAGCAGCTCGGACAGGGGATATGGCTACACCTTC; CDR3: CASSSDRGYGYTF; size: NA; D: TRBD1; J: TRBJ1-2; V: TRBV11-2
DNA: TGTGCCAGCTCACCACGCGGGGGGTTAAACTATGGCTACACCTTC; CDR3: CASSPRGGLNYGYTF; size: NA; D: NA; J: TRBJ1-2; V: TRBV18
DNA: TGTGCCAGCAGGTACGGGGGATTAACTGAAGCTTTCTTT; CDR3: CASRYGGLTEAFF; size: NA; D: NA; J: TRBJ1-1; V: TRBV7-3
DNA: TGCGCCAGCAGCCAAGACGACAGAACAAGAAACTATGGCTACACCTTC; CDR3: CASSQDDRTRNYGYTF; size: NA; D: NA; J: TRBJ1-2; V: TRBV4-1